The entry below gives a single T cell receptor beta chain sequence along with its context. Seattle researchers signed up patients amid active infection and tracked them longitudinally. The assay was immunoSEQ multiplex PCR, and TCRdb's table has in-frame clones only and misses some. Altogether 65,000 to 90,000 clones are present, about 74% being singletons, with the ten largest covering under 2.5%. This entry comes from a study of blood T cell repertoires in COVID-19. Germline assignment: CDR1 SGHDT and CDR2 YYEEEE. The CDR3 runs 11 residues. Germline trimming cut 4 bases from V and 11 bases from J; bases unmatched to any gene: 5.

Sequences were obtained from peripheral blood. The chain employs TRBV5-6 and TRBJ1-1; 7 bases align to TRBD1. The receptor comes from a man between 65 and 85 years old with COVID-19, enrolled during active disease. The chain's CDR3 is CASSEGQRAFF. The CDR3 coding sequence is TGTGCCAGCAGCGAGGGACAGAGGGCTTTCTTT.